One and the same sample provided the 23 T cell receptor beta chains below, sequenced in a study of T cells in Graves' hyperthyroidism and ophthalmopathy. Researchers amplified the TCR beta CDR3 regions from RNA transcripts. HTBI primers were the set used in a first-round RT-PCR of the TCR CDR3. TCRdb re-called the multiplex PCR reads with MiXCR, one entry per CDR3 protein. The sample has 45,000 to 75,000 distinct CDR3 sequences, roughly 52% seen once. Sequenced input: blood. These receptor sequences come from a woman aged 25-40 years with Graves' ophthalmopathy.

Many counts were recorded for this clonotype. The V call is TRBV28, the J call TRBJ2-7; D not certain. The V gene lost 8 bases and the J gene lost 3 bases, with 5 bases spanning the gap. Germline CDR1 is MDHEN and CDR2 is SYDVKM. The CDR3 loop spans 10 amino acids. CDR3 coding DNA: TGTGCCAGCGCAGACTACGAGCAGTACTTC. Residues: CASADYEQYF.

The rearrangement uses TRBV9 and TRBJ2-2; D is perhaps TRBD2 (5 bases). V gave up 4 bases and J gave up 7 bases, with 17 bases separating them. The CDR3 extends over 15 amino acids. Germline values: CDR1 SGDLS, CDR2 YYNGEE. As DNA, the CDR3 is TGTGCCAGCAGCCGGACTGGCGGGTCTATCGGGGAGCTGTTTTTT. This translates into CASSRTGGSIGELFF.

The chain joins TRBV28 to TRBJ2-3, with TRBD2 as a possible D gene (5 bases). Germline CDR1 MDHEN, CDR2 SYDVKM. The CDR3 runs to 16 residues. V was clipped by 5 bases and J by 1 base, with 16 bases between them. CDR3 coding DNA: TGTGCCAGCAGTGAACGACTATCCTACCGCACAGATACGCAGTATTTT. Its translation: CASSERLSYRTDTQYF.

The chain couples TRBV2 to TRBJ1-4; 11 bases are a match to TRBD1. CDR3 length: 15 residues. Unmatched junction bases numbered 12, after V lost 10 bases and J lost 8 bases. Per the germline V gene, CDR1 is SNHLY and CDR2 is FYNNEI. Here the CDR3 reads CANDGPGQGGEKLFF. The CDR3 nucleotides are TGTGCCAATGACGGACCGGGACAGGGGGGGGAAAAACTGTTTTTT.

The V gene is TRBV2, the J gene TRBJ1-2; no firm D call. Germline CDR1 is SNHLY and CDR2 is FYNNEI. This CDR3 is built from 14 residues. With 4 bases removed from V and 4 bases from J, the gap between germline ends came to 13 bases. The CDR3 region has the DNA TGTGCCAGCAGTGCCTCTACTAGCGGCTATGGCTACACCTTC. This gives the protein CASSASTSGYGYTF.

As to this clonotype: Sequence at one end of the junction differs from germline and may be a read error. This chain joins TRBV6-1 and TRBJ2-5; D unclear. The CDR3 totals 11 residues. Germline CDR1 is MNHNS and CDR2 is SASEGT. CDR3 region: CASREEQSQYF. The CDR3 DNA reads TGTGCCAGCAGGGAAGAGCAGTCCCAGTACTTC.

This clonotype was seen at least ten times. V gene TRBV12-5 combines with J gene TRBJ2-3; D ambiguous. This CDR3 comprises 16 residues. Trimming cost V 7 bases and J 1 base, with 18 bases left between them. Germline V gene data show CDR1 as LGHNT and CDR2 as FRNRAP. The CDR3 DNA sequence: TGTGCTAGTGCCCGAGGCGCAGGTATCGGCACAGATACGCAGTATTTT. Its translation is CASARGAGIGTDTQYF.

This sequence joins TRBV2 and TRBJ1-2; D is unclear. V shed 4 bases and J shed 2 bases, with 11 bases lying between them. CDR1 is SNHLY and CDR2 is FYNNEI in the germline V gene. The CDR3 contains 14 residues. CDR3 in amino acids: CASSAAARNYGYTF. Here the CDR3 DNA reads TGTGCCAGCAGTGCGGCAGCGCGAAACTATGGCTACACCTTC.

The chain has TRBV29-1 and TRBJ1-2; the D gene is possibly TRBD1 (5 bases). Germline V gives CDR1 SQVTM, CDR2 ANQGSEA. CDR3 length: 14 residues. V shed 7 bases and J shed 3 bases, with 18 bases lying between them. CDR3 sequence reads: CSAKAGSGDYGYTF. In DNA, the CDR3 is TGCAGCGCTAAAGCAGGGTCGGGTGACTATGGCTACACCTTC. Full variable domain (missing parts from reference TRBV29-1 and TRBJ1-2): SAVISQKPSRDICQRGTSLTIQCQVDSQVTMMFWYRQQPGQSLTLIATANQGSEATYESGFVIDKFPISRPNLTFSTLTVSNMSPEDSSIYLCSAKAGSGDYGYTFGSGTRLTVV.

The rearrangement links TRBV3-1 to TRBJ2-3, with D possibly matching TRBD1 (6 bases). Germline loops: CDR1 LGHDT, CDR2 YNNKEL (reference sequence). Trimming shortened V by 3 bases and J by 2 bases, and 15 bases separated the two germline ends. The CDR3 totals 16 residues. The DNA of the CDR3 is TGTGCCAGCAGCCAGACAGGCGTCGTTGACACAGATACGCAGTATTTT. Protein: CASSQTGVVDTDTQYF.

This clonotype was counted ten times or more. The chain employs TRBV20-1 and TRBJ2-3, with D maybe TRBD2 (6 bases). The length of the CDR3 is 16 residues. V was clipped by 5 bases and J by 3 bases, with 21 bases between them. Germline V gives CDR1 DFQATT, CDR2 SNEGSKA (reference sequence). CDR3 loop: CSAEPSVLRVTDTQYF. In DNA form, the CDR3 reads TGCAGTGCTGAACCTAGCGTTCTGAGGGTGACAGATACGCAGTATTTT.

This clonotype was detected many times. The V gene is TRBV28, the J gene TRBJ1-1; unclear D gene. The length of the CDR3 is 12 residues. The germline V and J ends were trimmed by 5 bases and 4 bases, with 8 bases remaining between them. Germline assignment: CDR1 MDHEN and CDR2 SYDVKM. As DNA, the CDR3 is TGTGCCAGCAGTCCTCGACGCACTGAAGCTTTCTTT. Its translation: CASSPRRTEAFF.

The chain couples TRBV28 to TRBJ2-5; possible D gene TRBD1, 5 bases. This CDR3 is built from 14 residues. Trimming shortened V by 2 bases and J by 2 bases, and 9 bases separated the two germline ends. The germline CDR1 and CDR2 sequences are MDHEN and SYDVKM. CDR3 nucleotides: TGTGCCAGCAGTTTAAGGGGCGGACAAGAGACCCAGTACTTC. It encodes CASSLRGGQETQYF.

This clonotype was seen only once. The conserved final phenylalanine or tryptophan is absent from the CDR3, which likely points to a read error. Because the CDR3's place on the DNA is in doubt, the DNA is left out and the CDR3 is given as listed by TCRdb. This chain joins TRBV10-1 and TRBJ2-1; the D call TRBD1 from the table was never checked on the DNA. The CDR3 spans 11 amino acids, including both terminal residues. Germline-derived CDR1 and CDR2 are WNHNN and SYGVQD (reference sequence). The CDR3 region is CASSSSTGRFT.

This clonotype came up many times. The V call is TRBV14, the J call TRBJ2-3, with D maybe TRBD2 (5 bases). Germline assignment: CDR1 SGHDN and CDR2 FVKESK. Trimming left V 3 bases short and J 1 base short, with 8 bases between. This CDR3 contains 14 residues. The chain's CDR3 is CASSHRRGTDTQYF. DNA of the CDR3: TGTGCCAGCAGCCATCGGCGGGGCACAGATACGCAGTATTTT.

The genes are TRBV2 and TRBJ2-1, with D perhaps TRBD1 (5 bases). The CDR3 has 12 amino acids. Between the trimmed V and J ends, which lost 8 bases and 1 base, there was a span of 6 bases. Germline V gene sequence: CDR1 SNHLY, CDR2 FYNNEI. The CDR3 protein is CASPGSYNEQFF. CDR3 nucleotides: TGTGCCAGCCCAGGGTCCTACAATGAGCAGTTCTTC.

This clonotype was recorded many times. The rearrangement uses TRBV20-1 and TRBJ2-1; perhaps TRBD2 as D (5 bases). Germline-derived CDR1 and CDR2 are DFQATT and SNEGSKA (reference sequence). Trimming left V 1 base short and J 5 bases short, with 6 bases between. The CDR3 runs to 12 residues. The CDR3 region is CSARVRDNEQFF. Written as DNA, the CDR3 is TGCAGTGCTAGAGTGCGGGACAATGAGCAGTTCTTC.

Remarks on this clonotype: This CDR3 is missing its conserved last phenylalanine or tryptophan, likely due to a read error. Because the CDR3's place on the DNA is in doubt, the DNA is left out and the CDR3 is given as listed by TCRdb. The CDR3 spells CASMGLAEYNEQFS. This chain joins TRBV2 and TRBJ2-1; the table gives TRBD2 as D, unverified against the DNA. Both ends counted, the CDR3 spans 14 residues. Germline V gene data show CDR1 as SNHLY and CDR2 as FYNNEI.

This clonotype came up many times. The genes are TRBV5-8 and TRBJ2-7; D is perhaps TRBD1 or TRBD2 (6 bases each). Trimming stripped 6 bases from V and 2 bases from J, with 18 bases between. This CDR3 has 15 amino acids. CDR1 and CDR2 (germline): SGHTS, YDEGEE. The CDR3 reads CASTKGGASAYEQYF. In nucleotides, the CDR3 is TGTGCCAGCACTAAGGGGGGCGCGAGCGCCTACGAGCAGTACTTC.

This clonotype was counted at least ten times. The V gene is TRBV19, the J gene TRBJ2-1; 8 bases map to TRBD1. From germline, CDR1 is LNHDA and CDR2 SQIVND (reference sequence). The V gene end was trimmed by 2 bases and the J gene end by 8 bases; junction bases not matched to a gene: 8. This CDR3 has 15 residues. The CDR3 coding sequence is TGTGCCAGTAGTATATTGCCAGGGGGCGTCTATGAGCAGTTCTTC. The encoded protein is CASSILPGGVYEQFF.

The gene calls are TRBV7-6 and TRBJ2-5, with 9 bases identical to TRBD2. V lost 1 base, J lost 5 bases, and 8 bases stayed unmatched. The CDR3 length is 16 residues. The germline V gene has CDR1 SGHVS and CDR2 FNYEAQ. The DNA of the CDR3 is TGTGCCAGCAGCTTAGGAGTAGCGGGAGTGATGGAGACCCAGTACTTC. Protein sequence: CASSLGVAGVMETQYF.

CDR3 loop: CAISANAGRSHTGELFF. The DNA for the CDR3 is TGTGCCATCAGCGCAAATGCGGGGAGGTCGCACACCGGGGAGCTGTTTTTT. The J gene is TRBJ2-2, the V gene TRBV10-3; D perhaps matches TRBD2 (6 bases). The CDR3 consists of 17 residues. CDR1 ENHRY and CDR2 SYGVKD come from the germline V gene. V gave up 6 bases and J gave up 3 bases, with 20 bases separating them.

The rearrangement links TRBV6-5 to TRBJ2-2, with 9 bases lining up with TRBD2. The CDR3 extends over 16 amino acids. Germline lookup yields CDR1 MNHEY and CDR2 SVGAGI. With V trimmed by 2 bases and J by 6 bases, 7 bases remained unmatched. The CDR3 loop is CASSYDSGGVAGELFF. The CDR3 DNA is TGTGCCAGCAGTTACGATAGCGGGGGTGTTGCCGGGGAGCTGTTTTTT.